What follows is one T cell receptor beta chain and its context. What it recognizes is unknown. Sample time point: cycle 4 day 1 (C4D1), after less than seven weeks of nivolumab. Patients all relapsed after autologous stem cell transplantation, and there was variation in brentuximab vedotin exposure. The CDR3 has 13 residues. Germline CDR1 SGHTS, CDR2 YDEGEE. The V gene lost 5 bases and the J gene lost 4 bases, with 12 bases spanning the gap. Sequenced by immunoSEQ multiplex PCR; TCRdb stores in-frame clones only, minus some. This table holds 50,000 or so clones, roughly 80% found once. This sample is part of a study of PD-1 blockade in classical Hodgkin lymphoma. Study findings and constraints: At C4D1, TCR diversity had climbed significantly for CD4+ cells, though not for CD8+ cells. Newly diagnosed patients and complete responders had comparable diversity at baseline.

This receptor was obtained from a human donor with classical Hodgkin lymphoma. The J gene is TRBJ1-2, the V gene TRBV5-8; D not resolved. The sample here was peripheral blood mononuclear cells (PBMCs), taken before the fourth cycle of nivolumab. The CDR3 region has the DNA TGTGCCAGCAGTCGAATACGGACCTATGGCTACACCTTC. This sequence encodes CASSRIRTYGYTF.